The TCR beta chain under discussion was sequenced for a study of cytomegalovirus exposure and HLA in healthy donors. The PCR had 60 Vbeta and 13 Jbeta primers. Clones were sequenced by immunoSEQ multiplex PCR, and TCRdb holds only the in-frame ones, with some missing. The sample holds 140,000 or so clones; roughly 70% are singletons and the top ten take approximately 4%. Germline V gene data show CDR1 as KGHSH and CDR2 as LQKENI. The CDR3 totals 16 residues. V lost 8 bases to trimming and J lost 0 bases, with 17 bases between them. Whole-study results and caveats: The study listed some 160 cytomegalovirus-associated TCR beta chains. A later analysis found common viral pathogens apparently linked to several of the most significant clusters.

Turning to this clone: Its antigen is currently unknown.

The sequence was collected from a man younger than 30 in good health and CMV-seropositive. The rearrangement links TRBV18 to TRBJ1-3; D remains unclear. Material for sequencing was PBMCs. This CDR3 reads CASLPLLMSSGNTIYF. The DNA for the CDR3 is TGTGCCAGCCTTCCCCTCCTCATGAGCTCTGGAAACACCATATATTTT.